This TCR beta chain was obtained from a study of cytomegalovirus exposure and HLA in healthy donors. Study results and limitations: There were some public TCRs occurring in many donors, but most TCR sequences were rare. Prediction of most subjects' HLA-A and HLA-B alleles by TCR beta sequences was reportedly accurate. In an earlier analysis, productive rearrangement rates for most beta V segments clustered near 87% or 30%.

The V gene lost 11 bases and the J gene lost 6 bases, with 22 bases spanning the gap. CDR3 size: 15 residues. Germline assignment: CDR1 ENHRY and CDR2 SYGVKD. The PCR contained 60 Vbeta and 13 Jbeta primers. Generated by immunoSEQ multiplex PCR, the TCRdb table keeps only in-frame clones and is missing some. This sample has roughly 150,000 clones; 70% to 90% occur once, and the top ten carry more than 2%. Of note for this clone: Its antigen is still unknown.

The chain carries TRBV10-3 and TRBJ2-2; possibly TRBD2 for D (5 bases). The sequenced material came from PBMCs. This receptor was taken from a woman aged 18-35 years in good health and CMV-seronegative. The CDR3 nucleotides are TGTGCCGTCCGCCGGGGAACTCTCAGCGCCGGGGAGCTGTTTTTT. This codes for CAVRRGTLSAGELFF.